This T cell receptor (beta chain) was identified during a study of OX40 agonist ivuxolimab in advanced cancers. Study observations and caveats: The study observed clonal expansion of CD4+ and CD8+ blood T cells by week 6 at 0.1 to 3.0 mg/kg.

With regard to this clone: Its antigen is as yet unknown.

The CDR3 covers 17 residues. The V and J ends lost 5 bases and 7 bases, in that order; junction bases with no gene match: 20. CDR1 and CDR2 (germline): SGHRS, YFSETQ. TCRdb's table, derived via immunoSEQ multiplex PCR, lists solely in-frame clones and lacks some. The data show approximately 77,000 clones, 85% to 90% seen once. The source material was CD4+ or CD8+ T cells sorted from blood, sampled in a trial of the OX40 agonist ivuxolimab. The sequence was obtained from an adult with an advanced solid tumor such as melanoma, head and neck, liver or kidney cancer. This sequence joins TRBV5-1 and TRBJ1-2; 7 bases map to TRBD1. The CDR3 DNA follows: TGCGCCAGCAGTTTTGGGGACGGACAGGCCGCCCGGCTTGGCTACACCTTC. Its protein product is CASSFGDGQAARLGYTF.